Listed here are 2 T cell receptor beta chains from one sample, sequenced in a study of spatial heterogeneity in lung cancer. TCRdb processed the 5' RACE reads anew with MiXCR; each CDR3 protein has one entry. The table records 30,000 to 45,000 distinct CDR3 sequences, 5.2% of them present only once. As for time point: sample taken at primary tumor resection. Without sorting, whole RNA was sequenced from tumor, nontumor lung or frozen PBMC. The sequencing used PBMCs, collected at surgery. The receptors come from a female donor with early-stage non-small cell lung cancer.

Ten or more counts support this clonotype. The CDR3, as DNA: TGCGCCAGCAGCTTGGGACGTTCTAGCACAGATACGCAGTATTTT. Encoded protein: CASSLGRSSTDTQYF. The rearrangement joins TRBV5-1 to TRBJ2-3, with D unclear. Between the trimmed V and J ends, which lost 0 bases and 0 bases, there was a span of 8 bases. The CDR3 has 15 residues. CDR1 and CDR2 (germline): SGHRS, YFSETQ.

The chain links TRBV6-5 to TRBJ2-5, with 8 bases aligning to TRBD2. Germline V gives CDR1 MNHEY, CDR2 SVGAGI. The CDR3 has 14 residues. After removal of 6 bases from V and 4 bases from J, the junction contained 7 bases not matched to a gene. The CDR3 sequence: CASRTGGLGETQYF. In nucleotides, the CDR3 is TGTGCCAGCAGGACGGGGGGACTAGGAGAGACCCAGTACTTC.